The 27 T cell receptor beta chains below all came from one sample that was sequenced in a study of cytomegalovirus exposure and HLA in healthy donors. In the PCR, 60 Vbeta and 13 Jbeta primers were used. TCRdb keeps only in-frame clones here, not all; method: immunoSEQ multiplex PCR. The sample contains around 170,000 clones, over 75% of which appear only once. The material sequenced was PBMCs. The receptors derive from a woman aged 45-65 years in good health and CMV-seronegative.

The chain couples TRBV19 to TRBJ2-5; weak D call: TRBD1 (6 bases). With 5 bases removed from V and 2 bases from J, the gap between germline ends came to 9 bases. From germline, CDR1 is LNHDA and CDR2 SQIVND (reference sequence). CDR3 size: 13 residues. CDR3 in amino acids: CASSYDRQETQYF. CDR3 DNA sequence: TGTGCCAGTAGTTACGACAGGCAAGAGACCCAGTACTTC.

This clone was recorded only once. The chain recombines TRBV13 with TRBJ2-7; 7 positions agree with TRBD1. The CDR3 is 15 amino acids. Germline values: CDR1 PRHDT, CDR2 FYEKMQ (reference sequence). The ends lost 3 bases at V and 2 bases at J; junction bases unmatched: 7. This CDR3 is CASSFQGVKAYEQYF. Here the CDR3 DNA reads TGTGCCAGCAGCTTCCAGGGGGTGAAGGCCTACGAGCAGTACTTC.

CDR3 sequence reads: CASSPDWRGEKLFF. CDR3 DNA sequence: TGTGCCAGCTCACCTGACTGGAGGGGAGAAAAACTGTTTTTT. This chain links TRBV18 with TRBJ1-4; possibly TRBD1 for D (5 bases). V was clipped by 3 bases and J by 8 bases, with 13 bases between them. The CDR3 consists of 14 residues. Germline CDR1 reads KGHSH; CDR2 reads LQKENI.

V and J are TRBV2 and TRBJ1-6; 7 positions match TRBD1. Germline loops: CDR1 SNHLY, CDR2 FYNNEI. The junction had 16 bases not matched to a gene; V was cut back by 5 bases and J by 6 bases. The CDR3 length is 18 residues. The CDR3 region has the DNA TGTGCCAGCAGTCTACTCCGGACAGGCTCGTCCCTTAATTCACCCCTCCACTTT. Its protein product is CASSLLRTGSSLNSPLHF.

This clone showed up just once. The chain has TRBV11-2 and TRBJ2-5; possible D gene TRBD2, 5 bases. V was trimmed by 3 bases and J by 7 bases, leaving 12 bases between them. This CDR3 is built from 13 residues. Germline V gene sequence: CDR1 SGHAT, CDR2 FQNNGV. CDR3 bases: TGTGCCAGCAGCTTCTCGGACGGAGGGACCCAGTACTTC. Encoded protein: CASSFSDGGTQYF.

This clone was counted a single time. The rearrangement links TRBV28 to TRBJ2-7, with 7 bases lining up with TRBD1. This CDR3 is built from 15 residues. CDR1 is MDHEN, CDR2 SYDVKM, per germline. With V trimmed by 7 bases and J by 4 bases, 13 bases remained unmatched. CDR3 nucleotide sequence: TGTGCCAGCACTATGGACAGGCAGGGTAGTTACGAGCAGTACTTC. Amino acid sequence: CASTMDRQGSYEQYF.

CDR3 coding DNA: TGTGCCAGTCGGGACAACTCCTACGAGCAGTACTTC. As protein: CASRDNSYEQYF. The gene calls are TRBV2 and TRBJ2-7; TRBD1 is a possible D gene (6 bases). CDR3 size: 12 residues. Germline V gene lookup returns CDR1 SNHLY and CDR2 FYNNEI. V lost 9 bases and J 0 bases, leaving 9 bases between the germline ends.

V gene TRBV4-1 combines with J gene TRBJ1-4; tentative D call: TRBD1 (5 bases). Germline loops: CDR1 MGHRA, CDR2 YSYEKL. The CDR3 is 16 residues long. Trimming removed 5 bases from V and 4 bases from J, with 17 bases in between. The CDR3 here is CASSRDWGIGNEKLFF. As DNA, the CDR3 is TGCGCCAGCAGCAGGGACTGGGGGATCGGTAATGAAAAACTGTTTTTT.

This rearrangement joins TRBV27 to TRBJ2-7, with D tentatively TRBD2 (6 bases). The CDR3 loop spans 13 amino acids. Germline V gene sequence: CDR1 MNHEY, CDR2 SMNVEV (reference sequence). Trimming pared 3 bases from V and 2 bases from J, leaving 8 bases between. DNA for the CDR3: TGTGCCAGCAGTTTCCGCGGGACCTACGAGCAGTACTTC. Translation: CASSFRGTYEQYF.

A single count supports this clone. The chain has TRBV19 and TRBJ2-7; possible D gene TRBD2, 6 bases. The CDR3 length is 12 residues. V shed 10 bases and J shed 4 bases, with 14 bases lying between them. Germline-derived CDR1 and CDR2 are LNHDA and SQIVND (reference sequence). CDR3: CATYYGRYEQYF. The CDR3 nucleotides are TGTGCCACTTACTATGGGAGGTACGAGCAGTACTTC. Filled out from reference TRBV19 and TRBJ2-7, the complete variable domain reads DGGITQSPKYLFRKEGQNVTLSCEQNLNHDAMYWYRQDPGQGLRLIYYSQIVNDFQKGDIAEGYSVSREKKESFPLTVTSAQKNPTAFYLCATYYGRYEQYFGPGTRLTVT.

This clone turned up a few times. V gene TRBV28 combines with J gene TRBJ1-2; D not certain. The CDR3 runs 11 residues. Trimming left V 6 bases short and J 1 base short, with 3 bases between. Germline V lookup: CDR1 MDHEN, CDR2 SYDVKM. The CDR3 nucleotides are TGTGCCAGCAGCAGTAACTATGGCTACACCTTC. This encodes CASSSNYGYTF.

The CDR3 is CASSLWGDRQGNTIYF. DNA for the CDR3: TGTGCCAGCAGCCTTTGGGGGGACAGGCAAGGAAACACCATATATTTT. The chain employs TRBV5-4 and TRBJ1-3; TRBD1 aligns across 8 bases. The CDR3 is 16 amino acids. Trimming cost V 4 bases and J 4 bases; bases outside gene matches: 10. Germline CDR1 SGHNT, CDR2 YYREEE (reference sequence).

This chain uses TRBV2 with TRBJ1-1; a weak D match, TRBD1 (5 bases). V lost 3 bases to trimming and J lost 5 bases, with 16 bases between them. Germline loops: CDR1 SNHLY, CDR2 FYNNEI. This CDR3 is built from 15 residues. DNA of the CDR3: TGTGCCAGCAGTGACCCCAGGGAAGAGTGGACTGAAGCTTTCTTT. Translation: CASSDPREEWTEAFF.

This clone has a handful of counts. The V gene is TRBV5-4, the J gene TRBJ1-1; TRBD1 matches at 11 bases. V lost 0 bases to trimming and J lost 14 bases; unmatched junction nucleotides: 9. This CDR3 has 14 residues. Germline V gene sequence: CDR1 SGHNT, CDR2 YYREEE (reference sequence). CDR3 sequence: CASSLEIGQGAPFF. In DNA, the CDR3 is TGTGCCAGCAGCTTGGAAATAGGACAGGGGGCTCCATTCTTT.

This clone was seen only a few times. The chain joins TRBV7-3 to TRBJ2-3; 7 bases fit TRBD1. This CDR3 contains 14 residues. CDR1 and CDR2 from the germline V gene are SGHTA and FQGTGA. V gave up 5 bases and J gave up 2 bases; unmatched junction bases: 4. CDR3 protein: CASSEGQITDTQYF. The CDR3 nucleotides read TGTGCCAGCAGCGAGGGACAGATCACAGATACGCAGTATTTT.

In nucleotides, the CDR3 is TGTGCCAGCGGGTTTGGAGGGGAGAGCTACGAGCAGTACTTC. Its protein product is CASGFGGESYEQYF. This chain connects TRBV28 to TRBJ2-7; possible D gene TRBD2, 6 bases. CDR1 is MDHEN and CDR2 is SYDVKM in the germline V gene. This CDR3 is built from 14 residues. The ends were cut back, 8 bases at V and 3 bases at J, with 17 bases in the middle.

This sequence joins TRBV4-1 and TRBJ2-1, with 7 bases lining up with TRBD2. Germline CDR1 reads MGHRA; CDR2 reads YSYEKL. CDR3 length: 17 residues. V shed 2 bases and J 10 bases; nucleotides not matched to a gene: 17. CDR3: CASSQSGRLAAAWEQFF. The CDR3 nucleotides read TGCGCCAGCAGCCAATCTGGACGCCTAGCGGCAGCCTGGGAGCAGTTCTTC.

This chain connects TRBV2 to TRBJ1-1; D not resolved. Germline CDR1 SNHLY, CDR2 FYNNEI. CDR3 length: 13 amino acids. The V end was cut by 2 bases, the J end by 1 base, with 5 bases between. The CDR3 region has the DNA TGTGCCAGCAGTGAAAACGGGAACACTGAAGCTTTCTTT. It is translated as CASSENGNTEAFF.

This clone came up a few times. The CDR3 coding sequence is TGTGCCAGCAGTGGACTGTTCCTGGGCGTGCAGTACTTC. Its protein product is CASSGLFLGVQYF. This sequence joins TRBV28 and TRBJ2-7, with a tentative D call TRBD2 (5 bases). The germline V gene has CDR1 MDHEN and CDR2 SYDVKM. The CDR3 is made up of 13 amino acids. The ends were cut back, 5 bases at V and 9 bases at J, with 17 bases in the middle.

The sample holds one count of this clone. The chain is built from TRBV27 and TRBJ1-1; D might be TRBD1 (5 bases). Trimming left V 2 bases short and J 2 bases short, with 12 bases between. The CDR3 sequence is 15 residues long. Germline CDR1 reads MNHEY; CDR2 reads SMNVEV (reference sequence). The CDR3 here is CASSLRGWGNTEAFF. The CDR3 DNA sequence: TGTGCCAGCAGTTTACGGGGGTGGGGAAACACTGAAGCTTTCTTT.

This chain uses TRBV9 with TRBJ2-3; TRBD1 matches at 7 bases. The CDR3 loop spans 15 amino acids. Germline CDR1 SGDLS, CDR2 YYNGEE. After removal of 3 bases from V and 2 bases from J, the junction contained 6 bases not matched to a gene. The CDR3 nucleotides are TGTGCCAGCAGCGCGAGACAGGGATCCACAGATACGCAGTATTTT. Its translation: CASSARQGSTDTQYF.

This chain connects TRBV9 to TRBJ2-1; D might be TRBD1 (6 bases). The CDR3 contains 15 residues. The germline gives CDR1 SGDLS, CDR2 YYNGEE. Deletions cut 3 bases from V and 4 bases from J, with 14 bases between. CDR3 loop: CASSARDTGYNEQFF. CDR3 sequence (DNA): TGTGCCAGCAGCGCACGGGACACCGGATACAATGAGCAGTTCTTC.

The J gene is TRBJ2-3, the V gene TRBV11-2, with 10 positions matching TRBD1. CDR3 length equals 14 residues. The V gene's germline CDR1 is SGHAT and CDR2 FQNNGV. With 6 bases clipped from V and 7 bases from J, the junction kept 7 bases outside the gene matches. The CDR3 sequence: CASSFRDRGHTQYF. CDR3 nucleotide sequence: TGTGCCAGCAGTTTTCGGGACAGGGGCCATACGCAGTATTTT.

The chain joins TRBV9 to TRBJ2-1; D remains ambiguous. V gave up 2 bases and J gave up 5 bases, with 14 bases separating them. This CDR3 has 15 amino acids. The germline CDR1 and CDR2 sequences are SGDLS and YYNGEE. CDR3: CASSVSSATNNEQFF. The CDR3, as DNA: TGTGCCAGCAGCGTCTCAAGCGCCACTAACAATGAGCAGTTCTTC.

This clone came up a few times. This CDR3 reads CASSLSWGQPRTDTQYF. CDR3 DNA: TGTGCCAGCAGCTTGTCTTGGGGCCAACCGAGGACAGATACGCAGTATTTT. The chain uses TRBV7-3 and TRBJ2-3; maybe TRBD1 (5 bases). In germline, CDR1 is SGHTA, CDR2 FQGTGA. The CDR3 loop spans 17 amino acids. The ends were cut back, 3 bases at V and 3 bases at J, with 19 bases in the middle. Variable domain in full (rest from reference TRBV7-3 and TRBJ2-3): GAGVSQTPSNKVTEKGKYVELRCDPISGHTALYWYRQSLGQGPEFLIYFQGTGAADDSGLPNDRFFAVRPEGSVSTLKIQRTERGDSAVYLCASSLSWGQPRTDTQYFGPGTRLTVL.

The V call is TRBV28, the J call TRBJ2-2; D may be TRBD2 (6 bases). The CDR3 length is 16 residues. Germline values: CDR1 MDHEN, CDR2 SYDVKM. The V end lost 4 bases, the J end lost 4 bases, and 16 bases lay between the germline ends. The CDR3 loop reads CASSYRPARGTGELFF. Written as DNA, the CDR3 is TGTGCCAGCAGTTACAGACCCGCGCGGGGCACCGGGGAGCTGTTTTTT.

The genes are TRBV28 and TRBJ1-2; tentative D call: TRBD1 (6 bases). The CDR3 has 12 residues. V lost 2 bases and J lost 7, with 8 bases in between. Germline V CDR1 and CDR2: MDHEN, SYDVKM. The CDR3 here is CASSLQGIGYTF. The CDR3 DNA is TGTGCCAGCAGTTTACAGGGGATTGGCTACACCTTC.